This T cell receptor beta chain was retrieved from a study of blood T cell repertoires in COVID-19. Study background: Samples came from the United States, Italy and Spain, spanning acute and convalescent COVID-19.

V was shortened by 3 bases and J by 0 bases, with 9 bases between the two germline ends. The CDR3 sequence is 15 residues long. Germline CDR1 reads MRHNA; CDR2 reads SNTAGT. The Seattle patients joined while their infection was active and were tracked longitudinally afterward. TCRdb's table, derived via immunoSEQ multiplex PCR, lists solely in-frame clones and lacks some. Of fewer than 500,000 clones listed, roughly 90% are singletons. The source is a young man with COVID-19, enrolled during active disease. The source material was peripheral blood. The V and J genes are TRBV6-4 and TRBJ1-3; weak D call: TRBD1 (6 bases). CDR3 coding DNA: TGTGCCAGCAGTGAGCGACAGGTCTCTGGAAACACCATATATTTT. Translation gives CASSERQVSGNTIYF.